This T cell receptor (beta chain) was observed in a study of blood T cell repertoires in COVID-19 (dated by TCRdb to 2018 to 2020). The study in broad terms: Samples from collaborators originated in the United States, Italy and Spain and spanned both the acute and convalescent phases of COVID-19. Samples were obtained from the ongoing ImmuneRACE study (first 160 participants) and from over a thousand subjects provided by 6 global collaborators. The prospective study material was composed of cDNA or gDNA derived from T cells, B-cell-depleted T cells, or PBMCs. The sample metadata nearly always contained a de-identified subject ID, COVID-19 status, age in years and sex. Subjects who had been exposed to COVID-19, were actively infected with it, or had recovered from it provided the deeply sampled blood TCRbeta repertoires that made up the dataset. The repertoires were made available in a free public database intended to serve as a resource for research on the immune response to SARS-CoV-2. HLA class I and class II types, where available, came from metadata supplied by the sample provider rather than from assay-based typing.

Each collaborating institution followed its own protocols to collect whole blood in K2EDTA tubes. For TCRbeta analysis, collaborators shipped samples as frozen whole blood, isolated PBMCs, or DNA extracted from either of those sample types. TCRbeta CDR3 regions were amplified from genomic DNA by means of the immunoSEQ Assay, a bias-controlled multiplex PCR. Turning to the authors' computational methods: The number of nucleated cells in each sample was estimated by amplification of reference gene primers within the assay. To quantify the absolute abundance of each unique TCRbeta CDR3 rearrangement, sequence reads were collapsed and filtered. Productive Simpson clonality was computed per sample as the square root of Simpson's diversity index over productive rearrangements. Held by TCRdb, this immuneACCESS table contains in-frame sequences only and omits some clones. Under half of the omission traces to an unresolved V gene where checked; the cause of the rest is unknown. The V and J calls and clone size were taken over from that table, and D and trimming were inferred from the DNA. Counted in this sample were approximately 94,000 clones; 85% to 95% of them appeared once. Jointly, the top ten make up roughly 4% of the sample.

In regard to this clone: The antigen it binds to is not known. Within one base of it there is no much larger clone, and no base qualities were kept.

What the authors observed across the whole study: How much clinical and demographic metadata was included differed by source and by participant, and the metadata was provided uncurated.

According to the germline V gene, CDR1 reads SGHRS and CDR2 reads YFSETQ. Clipping removes 0 bases from V and 4 bases from J, with 4 as the unmatched junction base count. Measured from the cysteine to the phenylalanine, the CDR3 is 15 residues long. This entry keeps only the CDR3 DNA: 45 bases, framed from base 1. The V gene is TRBV5-1 and the J gene is TRBJ2-7, with 10 bases in between that match TRBD1. The clonotype was recovered from a woman aged 50 to 60 in a cohort sampled during active COVID-19. Sequenced: peripheral blood. The sequence in DNA is TGCGCCAGCAGCTTGGGATGGGGACAGGGGTACGAGCAGTACTTC. It translates as CASSLGWGQGYEQYF. The CDR3 plus the reference TRBV5-1 and TRBJ2-7 genes for the other parts give the full variable domain: KAGVTQTPRYLIKTRGQQVTLSCSPISGHRSVSWYQQTPGQGLQFLFEYFSETQRNKGNFPGRFSGRQFSNSRSEMNVSTLELGDSALYLCASSLGWGQGYEQYFGPGTRLTVT.